There are a few counts of the clone carrying this TCR beta chain. Its cognate antigen is unknown. Germline V gene sequence: CDR1 MNHEY, CDR2 SMNVEV (reference sequence). V lost 6 bases to trimming and J lost 0 bases; unmatched junction nucleotides: 6. The CDR3 loop spans 15 amino acids. This entry belongs to a study of molecular identifiers for immune sequencing clone quantification. Each CDR3 protein gets one entry after TCRdb re-called the PCR reads with MiXCR. The sample has about 500,000 distinct CDR3 sequences, about a fifth seen once. Study-level findings and limits: Barcodes shared by identical TCR molecules could lead to underestimated sizes of highly expanded clones.

What was sequenced was naive CD8+ T cells from blood, with Jurkat cell RNA spiked in. Subset here: FACS-sorted CD8+CD4-CCR7+CD45RA+ naive T cells. The chain is built from TRBV27 and TRBJ2-3; 7 nucleotides agree with TRBD2. The clonotype comes from a human donor in good health. Some libraries in this study had Jurkat cell RNA spiked in. The CDR3 DNA is TGTGCCAGCAGCATTAGCGGGCCGAGCACAGATACGCAGTATTTT. Protein sequence: CASSISGPSTDTQYF.